A single sample is the source of the 32 T cell receptor beta chains below, sequenced in a study of T cell repertoires in cytomegalovirus infection. The antigens these receptors bind are not known. TCRdb re-called the reads with MiXCR, one entry per CDR3 protein. In the table there are about 27,000 distinct CDR3 sequences, under 20% of which are singletons. Sample: CD8+ T cells from cultured PBMCs, taken from culture after CMV antigen stimulation. The receptors here all came from a human donor in good health (CMV status not recorded). Some clones in this sample may be carry-over from other donors' samples.

The chain recombines TRBV7-8 with TRBJ2-1; D perhaps matches TRBD2 (5 bases). The CDR3 covers 15 residues. V lost 5 bases to trimming and J lost 4 bases, with 15 bases between them. The germline CDR1 and CDR2 sequences are SGHVS and FQNEAQ. CDR3 bases: TGTGCCAGCAGCCTTGAGATGGACTTATACAATGAGCAGTTCTTC. Its translation is CASSLEMDLYNEQFF.

A word on this clonotype: Germline is not matched at one junction end, which may reflect a read error. The chain uses TRBV14 and TRBJ2-7; D gene ambiguous. The germline V gene encodes CDR1 SGHDN and CDR2 FVKESK. The CDR3 runs 12 residues. In DNA form, the CDR3 reads TGTGCCAGCAGCCATCATAACGCATGGGTTTCGTTC. It yields the protein CASSHHNAWVSF.

As concerns this clonotype: A much larger clone is a single base away; this may be a read error. The rearrangement links TRBV7-2 to TRBJ1-5; D unclear. CDR1 is SGHTA and CDR2 is FQGNSA in the germline V gene. This CDR3 has 15 residues. The CDR3 is CGSSLDVNPTQPQHF. CDR3 nucleotide sequence: TGTGGCAGCAGCTTAGACGTAAACCCTACTCAGCCCCAGCATTTT. Using reference TRBV7-2 and TRBJ1-5 for the parts outside the CDR3, the full variable domain is GAGVSQSPSNKVTEKGKDVELRCDPISGHTALYWYRQSLGQGLEFLIYFQGNSAPDKSGLPSDRFSAERTGGSVSTLTIQRTQQEDSAVYLCGSSLDVNPTQPQHFGDGTRLSIL.

The chain has TRBV12-3 or TRBV12-4 and TRBJ2-6, with 11 bases matching TRBD1. The CDR3 totals 19 residues. Germline trimming cut 6 bases from V and 1 base from J; bases unmatched to any gene: 11. The CDR3 DNA follows: TGTGCCAGCAGACACAGCCGGGACAGGGGGAGGTCTGGGGCCAACGTCCTGACTTTC. Translating gives CASRHSRDRGRSGANVLTF.

The chain couples TRBV15 to TRBJ1-2; 7 positions agree with TRBD1. Germline-derived CDR1 and CDR2 are LNHNV and YYDKDF (reference sequence). Losses at the gene ends were 0 bases for V and 8 bases for J; bases not matched to a gene: 6. The CDR3 is made up of 14 amino acids. The CDR3 DNA is TGTGCCACCAGCAGAGAGAAGACAGGGTCCGGCTACACCTTC. This gives the protein CATSREKTGSGYTF.

V and J are TRBV18 and TRBJ1-6; no firm D call. The CDR3 has 14 residues. V was pared by 3 bases and J by 7 bases, with 10 bases between. CDR1 and CDR2 (germline): KGHSH, LQKENI. This chain's CDR3 is CASSPDAGNSPLHF. The CDR3 DNA follows: TGTGCCAGCTCACCGGACGCAGGAAATTCACCCCTCCACTTT.

The chain employs TRBV27 and TRBJ2-5, with 8 bases identical to TRBD1. The V segment lost 6 bases and the J segment 5 bases; nucleotides outside the gene matches: 5. Germline CDR1 is MNHEY and CDR2 is SMNVEV (reference sequence). The CDR3 has 13 amino acids. The CDR3 here is CASSEQGEETQYF. The CDR3 region has the DNA TGTGCCAGCAGCGAACAGGGGGAGGAGACCCAGTACTTC.

The chain links TRBV7-6 to TRBJ1-2, with D maybe TRBD1 (6 bases). CDR1 SGHVS and CDR2 FNYEAQ come from the germline V gene. The CDR3 extends over 16 amino acids. V was clipped by 0 bases and J by 3 bases, with 14 bases between them. The CDR3 sequence is CASSLAGTGLDYGYTF. CDR3 in DNA: TGTGCCAGCAGCTTAGCGGGTACAGGGCTTGACTATGGCTACACCTTC.

This chain links TRBV6-6 with TRBJ1-1; tentative D call: TRBD1 (5 bases). Germline CDR1 reads MNHNY; CDR2 reads SVGAGI (reference sequence). Trimming cost V 9 bases and J 2 bases, with 16 bases left between them. The CDR3 sequence is 14 residues long. CDR3 region: CASTPGGANTEAFF. CDR3 in DNA: TGTGCCAGTACACCCGGAGGGGCCAACACTGAAGCTTTCTTT.

V is TRBV7-6 and J is TRBJ2-1, with 10 bases aligning to TRBD2. CDR1 and CDR2 from the germline V gene are SGHVS and FNYEAQ. The trim removed 2 bases at V and 10 bases at J, leaving 11 bases unmatched. The CDR3 is 16 residues long. The CDR3 spells CASSLLELAGVQEQFF. The CDR3, as DNA: TGTGCCAGCAGCTTATTAGAGCTAGCGGGAGTTCAGGAGCAGTTCTTC.

The rearrangement joins TRBV7-9 to TRBJ2-1; D gene ambiguous. The CDR3 extends over 17 amino acids. Per germline, CDR1 SEHNR and CDR2 FQNEAQ (reference sequence). The V end was cut by 5 bases, the J end by 0 bases, with 17 bases between. The CDR3 reads CASSLVRLQSSYNEQFF. DNA for the CDR3: TGTGCCAGCAGCCTAGTGCGACTTCAAAGCTCCTACAATGAGCAGTTCTTC.

A few counts support this clonotype. The gene calls are TRBV12-3 or TRBV12-4 and TRBJ1-1, with D maybe TRBD1 (5 bases). This CDR3 has 15 residues. Trimming took 3 bases from V and 2 from J, leaving 13 bases between them. Here the CDR3 DNA reads TGTGCCAGCAGTTTGACTGCGGGACTTAACACTGAAGCTTTCTTT. It specifies CASSLTAGLNTEAFF.

This clonotype was counted a few times. In DNA, the CDR3 is TGCAGTGCTATTCTAGCGGGTAGTTTCGAGCAGTACTTC. This codes for CSAILAGSFEQYF. V usage is TRBV20-1 and J usage is TRBJ2-7, with 8 bases that match TRBD2. V was pared by 4 bases and J by 6 bases, with 8 bases of the junction left unmatched. Germline V gives CDR1 DFQATT, CDR2 SNEGSKA (reference sequence). The CDR3 spans 13 residues.

This clonotype appeared a few times. The J gene is TRBJ2-1, the V gene TRBV12-3 or TRBV12-4; 8 bases agree with TRBD2. CDR3 length: 17 amino acids. Trimming took 5 bases from V and 7 from J; bases not matched to a gene: 16. Here the CDR3 DNA reads TGTGCCAGCAGTCCCCGGACTAGCCGATTACTACTTAATGAGCAGTTCTTC. Its protein is CASSPRTSRLLLNEQFF.

This clonotype was counted only a few times. V gene TRBV4-3 combines with J gene TRBJ2-4; 8 bases are shared with TRBD1. CDR3 size: 17 residues. The germline CDR1 and CDR2 sequences are LGHNA and YSLEER. Unmatched junction bases numbered 10, after V lost 0 bases and J lost 6 bases. CDR3 loop: CASSQDRGGTGGNIQYF. The CDR3 DNA follows: TGCGCCAGCAGCCAAGATCGAGGTGGCACAGGGGGAAACATTCAGTACTTC.

A single count supports this clonotype. V is TRBV7-2 and J is TRBJ1-1, with 7 bases aligning to TRBD1. The CDR3 loop spans 15 amino acids. Germline lookup yields CDR1 SGHTA and CDR2 FQGNSA. With V trimmed by 7 bases and J by 4 bases, 12 bases remained unmatched. This chain's CDR3 is CASIMRTGIITEAFF. CDR3 nucleotides: TGTGCCAGCATCATGAGGACAGGAATAATCACTGAAGCTTTCTTT.

There are many counts of this clonotype. This chain connects TRBV4-3 to TRBJ2-7; TRBD1 matches 9 bases. The germline CDR1 and CDR2 sequences are LGHNA and YSLEER. V lost 1 base and J lost 4; bases outside the gene matches: 8. This CDR3 comprises 16 residues. Here the CDR3 reads CASSQGPGQGAYEQYF. The CDR3 DNA is TGCGCCAGCAGCCAAGGACCGGGACAGGGAGCTTACGAGCAGTACTTC.

This chain joins TRBV20-1 and TRBJ1-5, with 10 bases identical to TRBD1. In germline, CDR1 is DFQATT, CDR2 SNEGSKA (reference sequence). V lost 7 bases to trimming and J lost 2 bases; unmatched junction nucleotides: 5. The CDR3 covers 14 residues. CDR3 sequence (DNA): TGCAGTGTCCGGGACAGGGGAGGCAATCAGCCCCAGCATTTT. Protein sequence: CSVRDRGGNQPQHF.

The chain recombines TRBV11-2 with TRBJ2-2; D gene uncertain. Germline V gives CDR1 SGHAT, CDR2 FQNNGV. The CDR3 is 12 residues long. V lost 6 bases and J lost 5, with 7 bases in between. The CDR3 region is CASRGHTGELFF. The CDR3 DNA reads as TGTGCCAGCAGAGGGCATACCGGGGAGCTGTTTTTT. The entire variable domain, with the rest obtained from reference TRBV11-2 and TRBJ2-2, is as follows: EAGVAQSPRYKIIEKRQSVAFWCNPISGHATLYWYQQILGQGPKLLIQFQNNGVVDDSQLPKDRFSAERLKGVDSTLKIQPAKLEDSAVYLCASRGHTGELFFGEGSRLTVL.

In the case of this clonotype: At one end, the junction sequence differs from germline, possibly due to a read error. This chain connects TRBV9 to TRBJ2-4; either TRBD1 or TRBD2 may fit D (5 bases each). Germline assignment: CDR1 SGDLS and CDR2 YYNGEE. The CDR3 is 16 residues long. CDR3 in amino acids: CASSVWDQRAENIQYF. The CDR3 DNA reads as TGTGCCAGCAGCGTATGGGACCAACGAGCCGAAAACATTCAGTACTTC.

This clonotype was observed many times. The V and J genes are TRBV7-2 and TRBJ2-7; 7 nucleotides line up with TRBD2. This CDR3 spans 13 amino acids. Losses at the gene ends were 6 bases for V and 2 bases for J; bases not matched to a gene: 4. The germline V gene encodes CDR1 SGHTA and CDR2 FQGNSA. For the CDR3, the DNA is TGTGCCAGCAGGACTAGCTGGACCTACGAGCAGTACTTC. Amino acids: CASRTSWTYEQYF.

This clonotype came up a few times. The chain combines TRBV10-3 with TRBJ1-4; D ambiguous. This CDR3 has 13 residues. V shed 0 bases and J shed 8 bases, with 7 bases lying between them. Germline V gene sequence: CDR1 ENHRY, CDR2 SYGVKD. CDR3 coding DNA: TGTGCCATCAGTGAGTCGGGAGGAGAAAAACTGTTTTTT. This gives the protein CAISESGGEKLFF.

The rearrangement links TRBV7-8 to TRBJ2-1; tentatively, D is TRBD2 (6 bases). CDR1 SGHVS and CDR2 FQNEAQ come from the germline V gene. CDR3 size: 17 residues. The V gene lost 2 bases and the J gene lost 5 bases, with 19 bases spanning the gap. The CDR3 protein is CASSLPRHERANNEQFF. Written as DNA, the CDR3 is TGTGCCAGCAGCTTACCAAGGCATGAGCGGGCAAACAATGAGCAGTTCTTC. Variable domain in full (rest from reference TRBV7-8 and TRBJ2-1): GAGVSQSPRYKVAKRGQDVALRCDPISGHVSLFWYQQALGQGPEFLTYFQNEAQLDKSGLPSDRFFAERPEGSVSTLKIQRTQQEDSAVYLCASSLPRHERANNEQFFGPGTRLTVL.

In its sample, this clonotype was seen a few times. This sequence joins TRBV20-1 and TRBJ2-1; D might be TRBD2 (7 bases). This CDR3 comprises 14 residues. Per germline, CDR1 DFQATT and CDR2 SNEGSKA (reference sequence). V lost 6 bases and J 9 bases, leaving 21 bases between the germline ends. CDR3 protein: CSAPKGGSGSEQFF. The CDR3 DNA reads as TGCAGTGCCCCAAAGGGGGGGAGCGGTAGTGAGCAGTTCTTC.

The J gene is TRBJ2-1, the V gene TRBV7-2, with 9 positions matching TRBD2. J gave up 8 bases and V 8 bases, and 16 bases lay outside the gene matches. The CDR3 consists of 16 residues. CDR1 and CDR2 (germline): SGHTA, FQGNSA. The chain's CDR3 is CASRHGRGLAVDEQFF. In nucleotides, the CDR3 is TGTGCCAGCCGCCACGGAAGGGGACTAGCAGTAGATGAGCAGTTCTTC. The variable domain in full, with the rest retrieved from reference TRBV7-2 and TRBJ2-1, is GAGVSQSPSNKVTEKGKDVELRCDPISGHTALYWYRQSLGQGLEFLIYFQGNSAPDKSGLPSDRFSAERTGGSVSTLTIQRTQQEDSAVYLCASRHGRGLAVDEQFFGPGTRLTVL.

The chain recombines TRBV7-9 with TRBJ2-2, with D perhaps TRBD1 (6 bases). The germline V gene has CDR1 SEHNR and CDR2 FQNEAQ (reference sequence). The V gene lost 3 bases and the J gene lost 2 bases, with 13 bases spanning the gap. CDR3 size: 16 residues. The chain's CDR3 is CASSFPRGANTGELFF. CDR3 DNA: TGTGCCAGCAGCTTCCCCAGGGGAGCAAACACCGGGGAGCTGTTTTTT.

CDR3 residues: CASEGTGNTIYF. CDR3 bases: TGTGCCAGCGAGGGCACTGGAAACACCATATATTTT. J is TRBJ1-3 and V is TRBV2, with D unclear. Trimming cost V 8 bases and J 2 bases, with 7 bases left between them. The V gene's germline CDR1 is SNHLY and CDR2 FYNNEI. There are 12 residues in the CDR3. The whole variable domain, remainder taken from reference TRBV2 and TRBJ1-3, is EPEVTQTPSHQVTQMGQEVILRCVPISNHLYFYWYRQILGQKVEFLVSFYNNEISEKSEIFDDQFSVERPDGSNFTLKIRSTKLEDSAMYFCASEGTGNTIYFGEGSWLTVV.

This clonotype was observed a handful of times. The V call is TRBV28, the J call TRBJ2-7; 9 bases are shared with TRBD2. Unmatched junction bases numbered 9, after V lost 5 bases and J lost 7 bases. The germline CDR1 and CDR2 sequences are MDHEN and SYDVKM. The CDR3 runs 14 residues. CDR3 DNA sequence: TGTGCCAGCAGTACCGGGACTAGCAGTAGAGAGCAGTACTTC. As protein: CASSTGTSSREQYF. The full variable domain, rest sourced from reference TRBV28 and TRBJ2-7, is DVKVTQSSRYLVKRTGEKVFLECVQDMDHENMFWYRQDPGLGLRLIYFSYDVKMKEKGDIPEGYSVSREKKERFSLILESASTNQTSMYLCASSTGTSSREQYFGPGTRLTVT.

This clonotype was seen ten or more times. The chain has TRBV7-2 and TRBJ1-5, with TRBD1 identical over 8 bases. With 1 base clipped from V and 4 bases from J, the junction kept 6 bases outside the gene matches. Germline V lookup: CDR1 SGHTA, CDR2 FQGNSA. The CDR3 covers 16 residues. The DNA for the CDR3 is TGTGCCAGCAGCTTAGGGGGGGACAGGCGGAATCAGCCCCAGCATTTT. Translating it yields CASSLGGDRRNQPQHF.

This clonotype came up a few times. This chain's CDR3 is CASSGQQYEQYF. The CDR3 nucleotides are TGTGCCAGCAGTGGACAGCAGTACGAGCAGTACTTC. The gene calls are TRBV2 and TRBJ2-7; D may be TRBD1 (5 bases). V was clipped by 4 bases and J by 4 bases, with 8 bases between them. CDR3 length: 12 amino acids. CDR1 SNHLY and CDR2 FYNNEI come from the germline V gene. The full variable domain, with the rest looked up from reference TRBV2 and TRBJ2-7, is EPEVTQTPSHQVTQMGQEVILRCVPISNHLYFYWYRQILGQKVEFLVSFYNNEISEKSEIFDDQFSVERPDGSNFTLKIRSTKLEDSAMYFCASSGQQYEQYFGPGTRLTVT.

This sequence joins TRBV7-2 and TRBJ1-1; 7 positions match TRBD1. Germline assignment: CDR1 SGHTA and CDR2 FQGNSA. Trimming at V came to 1 base and at J to 5 bases, leaving 4 bases not matched to a gene. This CDR3 has 14 residues. CDR3 protein: CASSLDRGRTEAFF. The CDR3 DNA follows: TGTGCCAGCAGCTTAGACAGGGGAAGAACTGAAGCTTTCTTT.

This clonotype was observed at least ten times. The chain combines TRBV7-8 with TRBJ2-1; TRBD1 is a possible D gene (6 bases). The CDR3 contains 14 residues. Germline CDR1 is SGHVS and CDR2 is FQNEAQ. The V end lost 5 bases, the J end lost 5 bases, and 13 bases lay between the germline ends. The DNA for the CDR3 is TGTGCCAGCAGCCTTAGAGACAGGCACAATGAGCAGTTCTTC. Translating it yields CASSLRDRHNEQFF.